The 19 T cell receptor beta chains given below trace back to one sample, sequenced in a study of T cell responses to AZD1222 COVID-19 vaccine. Method: immunoSEQ multiplex PCR; TCRdb's copy keeps in-frame clones and lacks some. The repertoire holds about 55,000 clones, with approximately 80% as singletons. This specimen was peripheral blood, taken 28 days after the second AZD1222 dose. The receptors come from an adult who received the AZD1222 COVID-19 vaccine.

Of note for this clone: One junction end disagrees with the germline gene, perhaps due to a read error. V is TRBV5-4 and J is TRBJ1-2; 9 nucleotides align to TRBD1. The germline CDR1 and CDR2 sequences are SGHNT and YYREEE (reference sequence). The CDR3 is 15 amino acids. The CDR3 reads CASSFPPGTGPTVSF. The CDR3 DNA sequence: TGTGCCAGCAGCTTCCCCCCCGGGACAGGGCCCACTGTCTCCTTC.

The rearrangement uses TRBV5-1 and TRBJ2-6; the D gene could be TRBD1 or TRBD2 (5 bases each). CDR3 size: 16 residues. Germline-derived CDR1 and CDR2 are SGHRS and YFSETQ. Between the trimmed V and J ends, which lost 0 bases and 0 bases, there was a span of 7 bases. The CDR3 protein is CASSLGGTSGANVLTF. CDR3 bases: TGCGCCAGCAGCTTGGGGGGGACCTCTGGGGCCAACGTCCTGACTTTC.

This clone was counted a single time. The chain employs TRBV5-6 and TRBJ1-2, with no clear D. There are 13 residues in the CDR3. V dropped 0 bases and J dropped 4 bases, with 7 bases sitting between them. In germline, CDR1 is SGHDT, CDR2 YYEEEE. CDR3 region: CASSLEQTYGYTF. CDR3 sequence (DNA): TGTGCCAGCAGCTTGGAACAGACCTATGGCTACACCTTC. The complete variable domain, with remaining parts taken from reference TRBV5-6 and TRBJ1-2, reads DAGVTQSPTHLIKTRGQQVTLRCSPKSGHDTVSWYQQALGQGPQFIFQYYEEEERQRGNFPDRFSGHQFPNYSSELNVNALLLGDSALYLCASSLEQTYGYTFGSGTRLTVV.

The rearrangement links TRBV7-8 to TRBJ1-2, with D possibly matching TRBD1 (6 bases). Trimming shortened V by 3 bases and J by 3 bases, and 11 bases separated the two germline ends. Germline loops: CDR1 SGHVS, CDR2 FQNEAQ. The CDR3 spans 14 residues. CDR3 residues: CASSLGGGDYGYTF. For the CDR3, the DNA is TGTGCCAGCAGCTTGGGGGGCGGGGACTATGGCTACACCTTC.

The CDR3 bases are TGTGCCAGCAGTTTATGGACTCCGGAGAGCGAGCAGTACGTC. Its protein is CASSLWTPESEQYV. The chain links TRBV28 to TRBJ2-7; the D is unclear. This CDR3 contains 14 residues. Trimming shortened V by 0 bases and J by 6 bases, and 12 bases separated the two germline ends. Germline V gene lookup returns CDR1 MDHEN and CDR2 SYDVKM.

This clone was observed once. The chain links TRBV5-4 to TRBJ1-5; no reliable D call. Per germline, CDR1 SGHNT and CDR2 YYREEE (reference sequence). V was trimmed by 4 bases and J by 1 base, leaving 9 bases between them. The CDR3 runs 14 residues. CDR3 in amino acids: CASSEKGSNQPQHF. DNA of the CDR3: TGTGCCAGCAGCGAGAAGGGAAGCAATCAGCCCCAGCATTTT.

This chain joins TRBV7-3 and TRBJ1-2; D might be TRBD1 (5 bases). The CDR3 length is 13 residues. The germline V gene has CDR1 SGHTA and CDR2 FQGTGA. The V and J ends lost 5 bases and 9 bases respectively, with 16 bases between them. The DNA of the CDR3 is TGTGCCAGCAGCGCGAGGGACGTTGGATGCTACACCTTC. Its translation: CASSARDVGCYTF. The variable domain in full, with the rest retrieved from reference TRBV7-3 and TRBJ1-2, is GAGVSQTPSNKVTEKGKYVELRCDPISGHTALYWYRQSLGQGPEFLIYFQGTGAADDSGLPNDRFFAVRPEGSVSTLKIQRTERGDSAVYLCASSARDVGCYTFGSGTRLTVV.

V gene TRBV5-1 combines with J gene TRBJ2-7, with D maybe TRBD1 (5 bases). The V gene's germline CDR1 is SGHRS and CDR2 YFSETQ. This CDR3 has 15 residues. Between the trimmed V and J ends, which lost 4 bases and 3 bases, there was a span of 17 bases. This CDR3 is CASSTLQTGDYEQYF. The CDR3 nucleotides are TGCGCCAGCAGCACCCTGCAAACAGGAGACTACGAGCAGTACTTC.

The J gene is TRBJ2-7, the V gene TRBV18; tentatively, D is TRBD1 (5 bases). V lost 4 bases, J lost 5 bases, and 12 bases lay in between. Germline CDR1 is KGHSH and CDR2 is LQKENI. This CDR3 comprises 13 residues. The chain's CDR3 is CASSLKQGDEQYV. The CDR3 region has the DNA TGTGCCAGCTCACTGAAGCAGGGCGACGAGCAGTACGTC.

This chain links TRBV6-5 with TRBJ2-5, with 9 bases identical to TRBD1. Per the germline V gene, CDR1 is MNHEY and CDR2 is SVGAGI. Trimming cost V 7 bases and J 5 bases; bases outside gene matches: 11. CDR3 size: 15 residues. Written as DNA, the CDR3 is TGTGCCAGCACTCCTACAGGGGGCTTTAGGGAGACCCAGTACTTC. This gives the protein CASTPTGGFRETQYF.

The V and J genes are TRBV2 and TRBJ1-5; perhaps TRBD1 as D (5 bases). Trimming stripped 5 bases from V and 0 bases from J, with 11 bases between. The CDR3 loop spans 15 amino acids. Germline V CDR1 and CDR2: SNHLY, FYNNEI. The CDR3 spells CASSSDSYSNQPQHF. The CDR3 DNA reads as TGTGCCAGCAGTTCCGACAGTTATAGCAATCAGCCCCAGCATTTT.

The chain uses TRBV7-9 and TRBJ2-1, with D uncertain. Trimming removed 5 bases at V and 5 bases at J, with 7 bases between. Per germline, CDR1 SEHNR and CDR2 FQNEAQ (reference sequence). The CDR3 is 12 amino acids. CDR3 in amino acids: CASSRLNNEQFF. CDR3 nucleotides: TGTGCCAGCAGCCGATTAAACAATGAGCAGTTCTTC. Full variable domain (remainder filled in from reference TRBV7-9 and TRBJ2-1): DTGVSQNPRHKITKRGQNVTFRCDPISEHNRLYWYRQTLGQGPEFLTYFQNEAQLEKSRLLSDRFSAERPKGSFSTLEIQRTEQGDSAMYLCASSRLNNEQFFGPGTRLTVL.

This sequence joins TRBV11-2 and TRBJ2-2; 9 bases are a match to TRBD1. The germline V gene has CDR1 SGHAT and CDR2 FQNNGV. This CDR3 has 16 amino acids. The junction had 7 bases not matched to a gene; V was cut back by 3 bases and J by 5 bases. The CDR3 spells CASSLKGQGRTGELFF. In DNA, the CDR3 is TGTGCCAGCAGCTTGAAGGGACAGGGAAGAACCGGGGAGCTGTTTTTT.

This rearrangement joins TRBV6-5 to TRBJ2-7; D call uncertain. V was cut by 0 bases and J by 0 bases, with 9 bases left in between. CDR3 length equals 15 residues. CDR1 and CDR2 (germline): MNHEY, SVGAGI. CDR3 amino acids: CASSYSTGLSYEQYF. CDR3 in DNA: TGTGCCAGCAGTTACTCCACTGGCCTCTCCTACGAGCAGTACTTC.

The rearrangement joins TRBV27 to TRBJ2-3, with a weak D call TRBD1 (5 bases). Deletions cut 5 bases from V and 1 base from J, with 16 bases between. CDR1 and CDR2 from the germline V gene are MNHEY and SMNVEV (reference sequence). The CDR3 runs 16 residues. CDR3 protein: CASSPYSGAGTDTQYF. CDR3 nucleotides: TGTGCCAGCAGTCCCTATTCTGGGGCGGGCACAGATACGCAGTATTTT.

A remark on this clone: At the DNA level, this CDR3 is encoded by other sequences in the same sample as well. V and J are TRBV28 and TRBJ1-6, with 8 bases that match TRBD1. V shed 1 base, J shed 9 bases, and the junction held 5 bases outside the gene matches. CDR3 length equals 15 residues. Germline CDR1 reads MDHEN; CDR2 reads SYDVKM. The CDR3 nucleotides read TGTGCCAGCAGTTTATCGGCAGGGGGCAGTTCACCCCTCCACTTT. Encoded protein: CASSLSAGGSSPLHF.

The V gene is TRBV2, the J gene TRBJ1-3; possible D gene TRBD1, 6 bases. Germline CDR1 and CDR2: SNHLY and FYNNEI. V lost 8 bases, J lost 4 bases, and 15 bases lay in between. CDR3 size: 14 residues. The CDR3 region has the DNA TGTGCCAGCCAGATGGGGGGCCCCGGAAACACCATATATTTT. Residues: CASQMGGPGNTIYF.

This clone turned up a few times. The chain recombines TRBV20-1 with TRBJ2-2; D might be TRBD1 (6 bases). This CDR3 has 14 amino acids. Germline CDR1 reads DFQATT; CDR2 reads SNEGSKA (reference sequence). V lost 3 bases to trimming and J lost 7 bases, with 15 bases between them. This chain's CDR3 is CSASNPGHGGELFF. CDR3 DNA sequence: TGCAGTGCTAGTAATCCGGGACATGGCGGGGAGCTGTTTTTT.

The chain joins TRBV7-2 to TRBJ1-5; D uncertain. Trimming removed 2 bases at V and 0 bases at J, with 5 bases between. Germline CDR1 reads SGHTA; CDR2 reads FQGNSA. The CDR3 is 14 residues long. The CDR3 bases are TGTGCCAGCAGCTTACCCCTTAGCAATCAGCCCCAGCATTTT. Protein sequence: CASSLPLSNQPQHF.